This T cell receptor (beta chain) was identified during a study of blood T cell repertoires in COVID-19. Study-wide background: Nucleic acid was either cDNA or gDNA, and it came from T cells, B-cell-depleted T cells, or PBMCs.

Sequencing used immunoSEQ multiplex PCR; TCRdb keeps in-frame clones, though not all of them. The profile shows roughly 700,000 clones, 85% to 90% of them singletons. V shed 6 bases and J 7 bases; nucleotides not matched to a gene: 2. Germline V gives CDR1 SEHNR, CDR2 FQNEAQ (reference sequence). The CDR3 totals 12 residues. The sample comprised peripheral blood. V gene TRBV7-9 combines with J gene TRBJ1-4; TRBD1 matches at 7 bases. This clonotype was obtained from a woman aged 18 to 35 with acute or convalescent COVID-19. Here the CDR3 reads CASRGQFEKLFF. CDR3 sequence (DNA): TGTGCCAGCAGGGGACAGTTTGAAAAACTGTTTTTT.